The clone carrying this TCR beta chain was seen just once. Authors' methods: The authors estimated nucleated cell counts from reference gene primer amplification. Libraries were prepared by immunoSEQ multiplex PCR; TCRdb keeps only in-frame clonotypes and omits some of them. V and J calls and clone size come straight from that table; D and trimming were deduced from the DNA. The sample includes roughly 49,000 clones, nearly 90% seen only once; the top ten take around 5%. This entry is derived from a study of blood T cell repertoires in COVID-19. Study-level information: COVID-19 samples from acute and convalescent phases originated in the United States, Italy and Spain. In each case, the material was cDNA or gDNA derived from T cells, B-cell-depleted T cells, or PBMCs.

The sequenced sample consisted of peripheral blood. The TCR sequence derives from a man in his sixties with active COVID-19.

CDR3 amino acids: CASSLTSGRIEQFF. DNA of the CDR3: TGTGCCAGCAGCCTGACTAGCGGGAGGATTGAGCAGTTCTTC. V and J are TRBV11-2 and TRBJ2-1; TRBD2 matches 13 bases. The CDR3 is 14 amino acids. Trimming cost V 5 bases and J 9 bases; bases outside gene matches: 4. Germline V gene lookup returns CDR1 SGHAT and CDR2 FQNNGV. Using reference TRBV11-2 and TRBJ2-1 for the parts outside the CDR3, the full variable domain is EAGVAQSPRYKIIEKRQSVAFWCNPISGHATLYWYQQILGQGPKLLIQFQNNGVVDDSQLPKDRFSAERLKGVDSTLKIQPAKLEDSAVYLCASSLTSGRIEQFFGPGTRLTVL.